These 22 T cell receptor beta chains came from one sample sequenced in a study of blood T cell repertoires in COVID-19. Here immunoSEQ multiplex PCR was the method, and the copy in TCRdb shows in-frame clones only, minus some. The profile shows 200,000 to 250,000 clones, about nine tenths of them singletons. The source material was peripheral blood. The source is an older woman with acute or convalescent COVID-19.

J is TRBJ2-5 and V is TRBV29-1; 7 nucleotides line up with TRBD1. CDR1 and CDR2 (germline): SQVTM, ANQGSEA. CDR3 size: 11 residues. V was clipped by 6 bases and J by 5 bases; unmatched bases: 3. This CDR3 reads CSVGGWETQYF. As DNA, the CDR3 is TGCAGCGTAGGGGGCTGGGAGACCCAGTACTTC.

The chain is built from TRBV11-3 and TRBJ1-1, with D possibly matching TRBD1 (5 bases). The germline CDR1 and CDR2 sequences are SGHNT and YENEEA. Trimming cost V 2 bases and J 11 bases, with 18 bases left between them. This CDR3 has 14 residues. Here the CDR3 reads CASSLKRTGGDAFF. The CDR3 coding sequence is TGTGCCAGCAGCTTAAAGAGGACCGGCGGGGACGCTTTCTTT.

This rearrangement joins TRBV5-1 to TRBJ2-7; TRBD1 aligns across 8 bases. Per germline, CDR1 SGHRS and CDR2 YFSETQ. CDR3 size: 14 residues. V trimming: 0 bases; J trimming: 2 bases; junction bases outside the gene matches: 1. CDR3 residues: CASSLGTGPYEQYF. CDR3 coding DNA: TGCGCCAGCAGCTTGGGGACAGGGCCCTACGAGCAGTACTTC. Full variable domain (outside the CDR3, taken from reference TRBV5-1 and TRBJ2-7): KAGVTQTPRYLIKTRGQQVTLSCSPISGHRSVSWYQQTPGQGLQFLFEYFSETQRNKGNFPGRFSGRQFSNSRSEMNVSTLELGDSALYLCASSLGTGPYEQYFGPGTRLTVT.

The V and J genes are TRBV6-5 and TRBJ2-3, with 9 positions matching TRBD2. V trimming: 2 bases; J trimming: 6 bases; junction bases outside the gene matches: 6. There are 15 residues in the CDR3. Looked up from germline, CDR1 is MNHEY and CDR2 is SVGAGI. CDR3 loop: CASSYGSGRIDTQYF. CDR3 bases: TGTGCCAGCAGTTACGGTAGCGGGAGAATCGATACGCAGTATTTT.

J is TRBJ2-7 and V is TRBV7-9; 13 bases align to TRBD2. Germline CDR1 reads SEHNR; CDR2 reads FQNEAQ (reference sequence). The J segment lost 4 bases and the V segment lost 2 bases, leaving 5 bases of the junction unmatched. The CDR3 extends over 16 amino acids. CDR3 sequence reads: CASSLSGLAGAYEQYF. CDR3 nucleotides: TGTGCCAGCAGCTTATCCGGACTAGCGGGAGCTTACGAGCAGTACTTC.

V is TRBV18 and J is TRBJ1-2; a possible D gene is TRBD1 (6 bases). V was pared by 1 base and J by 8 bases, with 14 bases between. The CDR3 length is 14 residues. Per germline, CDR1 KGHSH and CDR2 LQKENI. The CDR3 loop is CASSPRTVEEGYTF. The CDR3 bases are TGTGCCAGCTCACCACGGACAGTCGAGGAGGGCTACACCTTC. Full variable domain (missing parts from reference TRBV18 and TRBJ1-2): NAGVMQNPRHLVRRRGQEARLRCSPMKGHSHVYWYRQLPEEGLKFMVYLQKENIIDESGMPKERFSAEFPKEGPSILRIQQVVRGDSAAYFCASSPRTVEEGYTFGSGTRLTVV.

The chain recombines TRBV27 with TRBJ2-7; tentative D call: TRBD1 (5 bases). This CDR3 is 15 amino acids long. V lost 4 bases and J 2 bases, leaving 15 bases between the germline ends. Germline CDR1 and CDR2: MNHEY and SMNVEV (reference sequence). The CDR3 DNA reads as TGTGCCAGCAGTTCCCCAGGGTCTTTACCCTACGAGCAGTACTTC. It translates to CASSSPGSLPYEQYF.

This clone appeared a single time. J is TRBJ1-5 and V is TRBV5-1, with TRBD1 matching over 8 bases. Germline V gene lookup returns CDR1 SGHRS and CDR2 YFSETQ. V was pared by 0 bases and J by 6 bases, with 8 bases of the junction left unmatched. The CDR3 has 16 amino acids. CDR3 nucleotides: TGCGCCAGCAGCTTGGACGGACAGGGAGGCGGTCAGCCCCAGCATTTT. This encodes CASSLDGQGGGQPQHF.

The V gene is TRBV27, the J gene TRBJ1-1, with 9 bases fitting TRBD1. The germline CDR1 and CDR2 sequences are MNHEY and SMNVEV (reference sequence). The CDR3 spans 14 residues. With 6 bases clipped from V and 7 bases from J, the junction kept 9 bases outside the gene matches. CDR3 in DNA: TGTGCCAGCAGGAGACAGGGGGAGTTCGGTGAAGCTTTCTTT. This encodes CASRRQGEFGEAFF.

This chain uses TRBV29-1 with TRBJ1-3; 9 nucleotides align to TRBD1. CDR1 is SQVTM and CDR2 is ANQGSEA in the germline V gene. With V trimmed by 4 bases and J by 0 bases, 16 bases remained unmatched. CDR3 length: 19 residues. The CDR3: CSVVSPGQGKGLSGNTIYF. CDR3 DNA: TGCAGCGTTGTCAGCCCGGGACAGGGAAAGGGGCTCTCTGGAAACACCATATATTTT.

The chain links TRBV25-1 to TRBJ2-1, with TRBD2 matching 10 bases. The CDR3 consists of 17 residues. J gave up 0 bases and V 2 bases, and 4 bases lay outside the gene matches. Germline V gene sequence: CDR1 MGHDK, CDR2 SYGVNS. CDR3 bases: TGTGCCAGCAGTGAACTAACTAGCGGGATCTCCTACAATGAGCAGTTCTTC. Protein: CASSELTSGISYNEQFF.

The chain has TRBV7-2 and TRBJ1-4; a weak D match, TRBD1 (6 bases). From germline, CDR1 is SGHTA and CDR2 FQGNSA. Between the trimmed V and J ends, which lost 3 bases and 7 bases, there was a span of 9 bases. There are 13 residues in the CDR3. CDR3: CASSFDRSEKLFF. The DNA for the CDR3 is TGTGCCAGCAGCTTCGACAGGAGTGAAAAACTGTTTTTT.

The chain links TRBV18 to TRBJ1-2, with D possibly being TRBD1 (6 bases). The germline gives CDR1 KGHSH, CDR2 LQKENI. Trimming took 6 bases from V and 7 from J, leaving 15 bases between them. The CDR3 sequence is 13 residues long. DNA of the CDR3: TGTGCCAGCTCCCCGGACAGTGGTGGTGGCTACACCTTC. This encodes CASSPDSGGGYTF. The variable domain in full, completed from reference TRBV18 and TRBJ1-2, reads NAGVMQNPRHLVRRRGQEARLRCSPMKGHSHVYWYRQLPEEGLKFMVYLQKENIIDESGMPKERFSAEFPKEGPSILRIQQVVRGDSAAYFCASSPDSGGGYTFGSGTRLTVV.

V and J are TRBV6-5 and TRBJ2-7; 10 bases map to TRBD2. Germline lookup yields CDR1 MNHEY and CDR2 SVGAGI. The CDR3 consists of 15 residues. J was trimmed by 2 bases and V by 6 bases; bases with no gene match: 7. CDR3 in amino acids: CASRPGTSAPYEQYF. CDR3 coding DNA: TGTGCCAGCAGACCGGGGACTAGCGCTCCCTACGAGCAGTACTTC.

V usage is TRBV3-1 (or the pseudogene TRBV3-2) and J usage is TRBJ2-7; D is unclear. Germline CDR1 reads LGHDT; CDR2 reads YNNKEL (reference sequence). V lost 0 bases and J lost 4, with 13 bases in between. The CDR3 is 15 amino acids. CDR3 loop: CASSQDVATPYEQYF. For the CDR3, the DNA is TGTGCCAGCAGCCAAGATGTGGCCACACCTTACGAGCAGTACTTC.

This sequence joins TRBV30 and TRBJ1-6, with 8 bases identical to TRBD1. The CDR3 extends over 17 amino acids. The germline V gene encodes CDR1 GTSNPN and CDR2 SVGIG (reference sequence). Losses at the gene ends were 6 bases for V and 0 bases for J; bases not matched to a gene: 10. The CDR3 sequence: CACKSGTGHSYNSPLHF. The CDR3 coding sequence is TGTGCCTGTAAGTCCGGGACAGGACACTCCTATAATTCACCCCTCCACTTT.

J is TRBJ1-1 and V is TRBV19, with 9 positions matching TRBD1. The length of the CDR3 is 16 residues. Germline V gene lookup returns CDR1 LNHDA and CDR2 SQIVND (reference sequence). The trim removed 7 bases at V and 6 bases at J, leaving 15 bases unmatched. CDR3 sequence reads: CASTRKGTGIYAEAFF. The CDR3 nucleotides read TGTGCCAGTACTAGAAAGGGGACAGGGATATACGCTGAAGCTTTCTTT.

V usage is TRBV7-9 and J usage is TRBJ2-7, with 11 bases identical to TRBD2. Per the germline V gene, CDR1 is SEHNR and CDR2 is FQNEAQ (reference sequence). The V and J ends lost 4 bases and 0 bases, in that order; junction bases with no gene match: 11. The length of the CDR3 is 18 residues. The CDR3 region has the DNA TGTGCCAGCAGCTCCGGTGGGGCTAGCGGGGGGCCCTCCTACGAGCAGTACTTC. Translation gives CASSSGGASGGPSYEQYF.

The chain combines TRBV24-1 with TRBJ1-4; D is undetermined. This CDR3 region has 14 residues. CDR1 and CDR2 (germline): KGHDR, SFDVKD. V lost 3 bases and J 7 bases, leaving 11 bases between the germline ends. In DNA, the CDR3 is TGTGCCACCAGTGATCCGGGGTTGGGTGAAAAACTGTTTTTT. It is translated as CATSDPGLGEKLFF.

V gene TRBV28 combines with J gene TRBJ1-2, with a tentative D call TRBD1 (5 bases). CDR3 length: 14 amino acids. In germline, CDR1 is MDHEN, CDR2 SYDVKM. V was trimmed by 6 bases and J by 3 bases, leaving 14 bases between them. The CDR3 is CASSFYGGDYGYTF. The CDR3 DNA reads TGTGCCAGCAGCTTTTACGGGGGAGACTATGGCTACACCTTC.

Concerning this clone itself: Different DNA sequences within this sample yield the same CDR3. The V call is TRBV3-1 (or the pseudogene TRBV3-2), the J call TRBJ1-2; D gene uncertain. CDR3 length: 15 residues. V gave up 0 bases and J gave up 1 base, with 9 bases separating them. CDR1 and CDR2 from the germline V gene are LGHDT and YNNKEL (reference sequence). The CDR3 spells CASSQEWGVNYGYTF. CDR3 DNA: TGTGCCAGCAGCCAAGAATGGGGAGTTAACTATGGCTACACCTTC.

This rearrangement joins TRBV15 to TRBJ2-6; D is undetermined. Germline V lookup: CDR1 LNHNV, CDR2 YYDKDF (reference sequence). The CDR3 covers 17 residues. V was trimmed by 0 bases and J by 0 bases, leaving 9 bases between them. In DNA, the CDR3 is TGTGCCACCAGCAGAGATCCCCTAAGCTCTGGGGCCAACGTCCTGACTTTC. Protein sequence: CATSRDPLSSGANVLTF.